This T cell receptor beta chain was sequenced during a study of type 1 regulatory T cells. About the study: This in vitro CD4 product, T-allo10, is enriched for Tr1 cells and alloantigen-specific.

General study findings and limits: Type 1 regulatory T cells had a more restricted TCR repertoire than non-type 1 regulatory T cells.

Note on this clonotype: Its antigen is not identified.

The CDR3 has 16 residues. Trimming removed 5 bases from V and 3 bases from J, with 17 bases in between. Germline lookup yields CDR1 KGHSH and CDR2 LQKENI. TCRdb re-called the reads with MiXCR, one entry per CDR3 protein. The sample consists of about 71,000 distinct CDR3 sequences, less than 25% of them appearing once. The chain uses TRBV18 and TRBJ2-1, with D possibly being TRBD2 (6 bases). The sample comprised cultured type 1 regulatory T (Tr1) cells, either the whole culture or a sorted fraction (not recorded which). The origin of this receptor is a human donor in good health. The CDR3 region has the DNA TGTGCCAGCTCAACCTTAGCGGAGACGTACTACAATGAGCAGTTCTTC. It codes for CASSTLAETYYNEQFF.